A single sample is the source of the 21 T cell receptor beta chains below, sequenced in a study of T cells in Graves' hyperthyroidism and ophthalmopathy. Amplification of TCR beta CDR3 regions used RNA as the template. Initially, a first-round RT-PCR of the TCR CDR3 employed the HTBI primer set. TCRdb re-analysed the multiplex PCR reads in MiXCR, keeping a single row per CDR3 protein. The sample carries nearly 750,000 distinct CDR3 sequences, roughly a third recorded once. Source material: blood. The source is a woman in her forties with Graves' hyperthyroidism.

This clonotype has ten or more counts. V gene TRBV2 combines with J gene TRBJ1-4; 9 nucleotides align to TRBD1. The CDR3 extends over 15 amino acids. Germline V CDR1 and CDR2: SNHLY, FYNNEI. The ends lost 4 bases at V and 8 bases at J; junction bases unmatched: 8. DNA for the CDR3: TGTGCCAGCAGTGGACTGGGACAGGGTCAGGAAAAACTGTTTTTT. This translates into CASSGLGQGQEKLFF. The whole variable domain, filled in from reference TRBV2 and TRBJ1-4, reads EPEVTQTPSHQVTQMGQEVILRCVPISNHLYFYWYRQILGQKVEFLVSFYNNEISEKSEIFDDQFSVERPDGSNFTLKIRSTKLEDSAMYFCASSGLGQGQEKLFFGSGTQLSVL.

This CDR3 is CASSVGLAGASGANVLTF. The CDR3 DNA reads TGTGCCAGCAGCGTAGGACTAGCGGGGGCCTCTGGGGCCAACGTCCTGACTTTC. The J gene is TRBJ2-6, the V gene TRBV9, with 12 bases fitting TRBD2. The germline CDR1 and CDR2 sequences are SGDLS and YYNGEE. The junction had 1 base not matched to a gene; V was cut back by 0 bases and J by 0 bases. The CDR3 is 18 residues long.

Worth noting for this clonotype: One base away lies a much larger clone, so this may be a sequencing read error. The chain joins TRBV7-9 to TRBJ1-3; 11 positions match TRBD1. The CDR3 is 16 residues long. The V gene's germline CDR1 is SEHNR and CDR2 FQNEAQ (reference sequence). The J segment lost 2 bases and the V segment lost 7 bases, leaving 7 bases of the junction unmatched. This CDR3 is CASIPTGQGAGNTIYF. CDR3 nucleotide sequence: TGTGCCAGCATCCCAACGGGACAGGGGGCTGGAAACACCATATATTTT.

This clonotype has only a few counts. Mismatch with germline at one junction end may stem from a read error. The chain couples TRBV7-2 to TRBJ2-5; D possibly corresponds to TRBD2 (6 bases). Germline values: CDR1 SGHTA, CDR2 FQGNSA. The length of the CDR3 is 18 residues. As DNA, the CDR3 is TGCGCCAGCAGCCGCTCTCATTACGGGCCGGCGGGATGGGAGACCCAGTACTTC. Translated, it gives CASSRSHYGPAGWETQYF.

The chain is built from TRBV5-4 and TRBJ2-5, with 7 bases that match TRBD2. The CDR3 runs 17 residues. In germline, CDR1 is SGHNT, CDR2 YYREEE (reference sequence). Trimming removed 1 base from V and 1 base from J; junction bases left unmatched: 10. DNA of the CDR3: TGTGCCAGCAGCTTGCGAACTAGCGCGGGGACCCAAGAGACCCAGTACTTC. This gives the protein CASSLRTSAGTQETQYF.

This clonotype was counted at least ten times. The CDR3 DNA is TGCAGTGCTAGGGCGGACAGGGTGAACAATTCACCCCTCCACTTT. Protein product: CSARADRVNNSPLHF. The genes are TRBV20-1 and TRBJ1-6, with TRBD1 identical over 8 bases. V lost 3 bases and J lost 7; bases outside the gene matches: 8. Germline CDR1 and CDR2: DFQATT and SNEGSKA (reference sequence). This CDR3 has 15 residues.

The table lists this clonotype with many counts. This chain connects TRBV7-9 to TRBJ1-2; D is possibly TRBD1 (5 bases). The CDR3 runs 13 residues. CDR1 and CDR2 (germline): SEHNR, FQNEAQ (reference sequence). Trimming stripped 3 bases from V and 4 bases from J, with 9 bases between. The CDR3 spells CASSFGAGYGYTF. CDR3 coding DNA: TGTGCCAGCAGCTTCGGGGCGGGCTATGGCTACACCTTC. Drawing the rest from reference TRBV7-9 and TRBJ1-2, the complete variable domain is DTGVSQNPRHKITKRGQNVTFRCDPISEHNRLYWYRQTLGQGPEFLTYFQNEAQLEKSRLLSDRFSAERPKGSFSTLEIQRTEQGDSAMYLCASSFGAGYGYTFGSGTRLTVV.

There are many counts of this clonotype. The chain couples TRBV7-2 to TRBJ1-2; D remains ambiguous. The CDR3 covers 13 residues. The V end was cut by 5 bases, the J end by 8 bases, with 15 bases between. Germline-derived CDR1 and CDR2 are SGHTA and FQGNSA. The CDR3 loop reads CASSLRIIGGYTF. The CDR3 bases are TGTGCCAGCAGCCTGCGGATTATTGGGGGCTACACCTTC.

This clonotype showed up many times. CDR3 loop: CASNPGRINQPQHF. Here the CDR3 DNA reads TGTGCCAGTAATCCGGGACGGATAAATCAGCCCCAGCATTTT. The genes are TRBV19 and TRBJ1-5, with a weak D call TRBD1 (5 bases). V was cut by 7 bases and J by 4 bases, with 14 bases left in between. CDR3 length equals 14 residues. Germline V gene data show CDR1 as LNHDA and CDR2 as SQIVND (reference sequence).

The chain couples TRBV7-3 to TRBJ1-5; possibly TRBD1 for D (6 bases). The germline V gene has CDR1 SGHTA and CDR2 FQGTGA. The CDR3 loop spans 14 amino acids. V was pared by 2 bases and J by 3 bases, with 8 bases between. CDR3 protein: CASSLWGANQPQHF. CDR3 nucleotide sequence: TGTGCCAGCAGCTTATGGGGGGCCAATCAGCCCCAGCATTTT.

This clonotype came up a few times. V and J are TRBV12-3 or TRBV12-4 and TRBJ1-6; D remains ambiguous. This CDR3 comprises 14 residues. V was trimmed by 6 bases and J by 5 bases, leaving 11 bases between them. The CDR3 reads CASRPTANNSPLHF. CDR3 DNA sequence: TGTGCCAGCAGGCCTACAGCAAATAATTCACCCCTCCACTTT.

In this sample, this clonotype turned up a few times. V and J are TRBV29-1 and TRBJ2-7; D is possibly TRBD1 (5 bases). CDR3 length equals 12 residues. Germline V gene lookup returns CDR1 SQVTM and CDR2 ANQGSEA. V lost 1 base, J lost 4 bases, and 8 bases lay in between. CDR3 bases: TGCAGCGTTGAAGCCAGGGCTTACGAGCAGTACTTC. This gives the protein CSVEARAYEQYF.

The rearrangement uses TRBV6-2 or TRBV6-3 and TRBJ1-1, with unresolved D. The V and J ends lost 7 bases and 5 bases respectively, with 14 bases between them. The V gene's germline CDR1 is MNHEY and CDR2 SVGEGT. This CDR3 is built from 13 residues. In DNA form, the CDR3 reads TGTGCCAGCAAACTCCCCAGAGGGACTGAAGCTTTCTTT. It yields the protein CASKLPRGTEAFF.

This clonotype was seen at least ten times. The V gene is TRBV7-9, the J gene TRBJ1-6, with D unclear. The CDR3 spans 16 residues. The V end lost 5 bases, the J end lost 6 bases, and 17 bases lay between the germline ends. Germline V gives CDR1 SEHNR, CDR2 FQNEAQ (reference sequence). The CDR3 spells CASSEADRKINSPLHF. CDR3 in DNA: TGTGCCAGCAGCGAGGCCGACCGAAAGATTAATTCACCCCTCCACTTT.

In this sample, this clonotype turned up a few times. The chain is built from TRBV25-1 and TRBJ2-7; tentative D call: TRBD1 (6 bases). Trimming cost V 8 bases and J 5 bases, with 28 bases left between them. The germline V gene encodes CDR1 MGHDK and CDR2 SYGVNS. CDR3 length: 17 amino acids. CDR3 sequence reads: CASSPGVSGTPRHEQYF. In nucleotides, the CDR3 is TGTGCCAGCTCACCTGGGGTTTCGGGGACACCCCGACACGAGCAGTACTTC.

This clonotype was detected only a few times. This chain connects TRBV7-2 to TRBJ2-7, with D perhaps being TRBD1 or TRBD2 (5 bases each). V was clipped by 5 bases and J by 2 bases, with 19 bases between them. The CDR3 totals 16 residues. CDR1 is SGHTA, CDR2 FQGNSA, per germline. The CDR3 region has the DNA TGTGCCAGCAGCCTCATAGGACTGGGGCTAACCTACGAGCAGTACTTC. Its translation is CASSLIGLGLTYEQYF.

This clonotype was detected ten times or more. The chain carries TRBV6-5 and TRBJ2-5, with TRBD2 as a possible D gene (6 bases). CDR1 and CDR2 (germline): MNHEY, SVGAGI. The V and J ends lost 6 bases and 5 bases respectively, with 13 bases between them. The CDR3 contains 13 residues. CDR3 loop: CASSLSEGETQYF. CDR3 DNA: TGTGCCAGCAGCCTATCGGAGGGGGAGACCCAGTACTTC.

This clonotype was counted ten times or more. The chain combines TRBV29-1 with TRBJ2-2; 10 bases align to TRBD1. CDR3 length: 17 amino acids. Germline CDR1 and CDR2: SQVTM and ANQGSEA. V was pared by 0 bases and J by 1 base, with 5 bases of the junction left unmatched. Written as DNA, the CDR3 is TGCAGCGTTGAAGATCCGGGACAGGGGTTGAACACCGGGGAGCTGTTTTTT. The encoded protein is CSVEDPGQGLNTGELFF.

This clonotype showed up many times. The chain links TRBV6-4 to TRBJ2-6; no definite D call. V shed 6 bases and J shed 2 bases, with 8 bases lying between them. Germline assignment: CDR1 MRHNA and CDR2 SNTAGT. The CDR3 is 14 residues long. The CDR3 region is CASSLNTGANVLTF. The DNA of the CDR3 is TGTGCCAGCAGCCTTAATACTGGGGCCAACGTCCTGACTTTC.

With respect to this clonotype: This may be a read error: a much more frequent sequence differs by one nucleotide. The rearrangement links TRBV7-8 to TRBJ2-5, with TRBD1 as a possible D gene (5 bases). This CDR3 region has 16 residues. Looked up from germline, CDR1 is SGHVS and CDR2 is FQNEAQ. Here the CDR3 reads CANSLGVTRPQETQYF. The CDR3 DNA follows: TGTGCCAACAGCTTAGGGGTCACACGACCCCAAGAGACCCAGTACTTC.

This clonotype was recorded many times. The rearrangement uses TRBV9 and TRBJ1-6, with D possibly being TRBD1 (5 bases). CDR1 and CDR2 (germline): SGDLS, YYNGEE. The CDR3 totals 14 residues. V was clipped by 2 bases and J by 5 bases, with 8 bases between them. CDR3 DNA sequence: TGTGCCAGCAGCGTCGACAGTCATAATTCACCCCTCCACTTT. Amino acid sequence: CASSVDSHNSPLHF. The variable domain in full, completed from reference TRBV9 and TRBJ1-6, reads DSGVTQTPKHLITATGQRVTLRCSPRSGDLSVYWYQQSLDQGLQFLIQYYNGEERAKGNILERFSAQQFPDLHSELNLSSLELGDSALYFCASSVDSHNSPLHFGNGTRLTVT.